A single sample is the source of the 25 T cell receptor beta chains below, sequenced in a study of CD8 T cells in Susac syndrome. When the RNA was reverse transcribed, random hexamers were used with an input of about 0.5 to 1 ug. TCRdb itself ran the immunoSEQ multiplex PCR reads through MiXCR, one entry per CDR3 protein. Counted here are hundreds of thousands of distinct CDR3 sequences, 94% occurring once; the ten biggest clones make up over 0.15%. The sample taken for sequencing was CD4+ T cells from PBMCs. These receptors originate from a human donor with Susac syndrome.

For this clonotype: The germline gene is not matched at one end of the junction; a read error may be the cause. The chain carries TRBV20-1 and TRBJ2-2; no firm D call. Germline V gives CDR1 DFQATT, CDR2 SNEGSKA (reference sequence). This CDR3 is 14 amino acids long. CDR3 region: CSARDGIDTGELFF. The CDR3 bases are TGCAGTGCCAGAGACGGAATCGACACCGGGGAGCTGTTTTTT.

V and J are TRBV9 and TRBJ2-3, with D possibly TRBD2 on 5 matching bases. The CDR3 runs to 15 residues. CDR1 SGDLS and CDR2 YYNGEE come from the germline V gene. V was cut by 4 bases and J by 1 base, with 13 bases left in between. The CDR3 sequence is CASSPDRDRTDTQYF. For the CDR3, the DNA is TGTGCCAGCAGCCCCGATCGGGATCGCACAGATACGCAGTATTTT.

This clonotype was counted a single time. The chain joins TRBV7-9 to TRBJ2-3; D gene uncertain. Germline CDR1 SEHNR, CDR2 FQNEAQ (reference sequence). The CDR3 spans 13 residues. Trimming stripped 4 bases from V and 2 bases from J, with 7 bases between. The CDR3 reads CASSSQNTDTQYF. The CDR3 bases are TGTGCCAGCAGCTCGCAAAACACAGATACGCAGTATTTT.

This chain uses TRBV7-8 with TRBJ2-7, with D unresolved. The CDR3 is made up of 13 amino acids. V was clipped by 1 base and J by 3 bases, with 7 bases between them. Looked up from germline, CDR1 is SGHVS and CDR2 is FQNEAQ. The CDR3: CASSLGQNYEQYF. CDR3 DNA sequence: TGTGCCAGCAGCTTAGGGCAGAACTACGAGCAGTACTTC.

The chain carries TRBV4-3 and TRBJ1-1; D not resolved. Germline loops: CDR1 LGHNA, CDR2 YSLEER. The CDR3 consists of 14 residues. Trimming stripped 6 bases from V and 1 base from J, with 12 bases between. The CDR3 DNA follows: TGCGCCAGCAGTCCGTCGGGGTCGAACACTGAAGCTTTCTTT. It specifies CASSPSGSNTEAFF.

The J gene is TRBJ1-2, the V gene TRBV2, with a possible D match to TRBD1 (6 bases). CDR1 and CDR2 (germline): SNHLY, FYNNEI. V was clipped by 9 bases and J by 2 bases, with 13 bases between them. CDR3 length: 13 residues. The CDR3 spells CASSRDTNYGYTF. In nucleotides, the CDR3 is TGTGCCAGTAGTAGGGACACCAACTATGGCTACACCTTC. Using reference TRBV2 and TRBJ1-2 for the parts outside the CDR3, the full variable domain is EPEVTQTPSHQVTQMGQEVILRCVPISNHLYFYWYRQILGQKVEFLVSFYNNEISEKSEIFDDQFSVERPDGSNFTLKIRSTKLEDSAMYFCASSRDTNYGYTFGSGTRLTVV.

This clonotype is a singleton in its sample. The chain couples TRBV19 to TRBJ1-2; D is uncertain. With 6 bases removed from V and 1 base from J, the gap between germline ends came to 18 bases. The germline V gene has CDR1 LNHDA and CDR2 SQIVND (reference sequence). The CDR3 consists of 16 residues. CDR3 sequence: CASRSPLGWNNYGYTF. As DNA, the CDR3 is TGTGCCAGTAGATCCCCTTTGGGGTGGAATAACTATGGCTACACCTTC.

This chain joins TRBV12-3 or TRBV12-4 and TRBJ1-6; 9 bases are a match to TRBD1. The CDR3 covers 14 residues. V lost 3 bases to trimming and J lost 8 bases; unmatched junction nucleotides: 2. The DNA for the CDR3 is TGTGCCAGCAGTTTGACAGGGGGGGATTCACCCCTCCACTTT. Translated, it gives CASSLTGGDSPLHF.

The J gene is TRBJ1-5, the V gene TRBV6-5; TRBD1 aligns across 10 bases. Germline V lookup: CDR1 MNHEY, CDR2 SVGAGI. CDR3 length equals 15 residues. V lost 0 bases, J lost 5 bases, and 1 base stayed unmatched. CDR3 bases: TGTGCCAGCAGTTACTCGGGGACAGGGGATCAGCCCCAGCATTTT. Its protein product is CASSYSGTGDQPQHF.

This clonotype was detected a few times. The chain links TRBV19 to TRBJ2-5; TRBD1 matches 8 bases. J gave up 4 bases and V 4 bases, and 2 bases lay outside the gene matches. Germline-derived CDR1 and CDR2 are LNHDA and SQIVND (reference sequence). This CDR3 is built from 13 residues. The CDR3 sequence: CASSSGQGETQYF. CDR3 nucleotide sequence: TGTGCCAGTAGTAGCGGACAGGGAGAGACCCAGTACTTC.

This chain joins TRBV3-1 and TRBJ1-1, with D possibly matching TRBD1 (6 bases). CDR3 length equals 15 residues. CDR1 and CDR2 (germline): LGHDT, YNNKEL (reference sequence). The V gene lost 4 bases and the J gene lost 0 bases, with 12 bases spanning the gap. As DNA, the CDR3 is TGTGCCAGCAGCCCCAGGGGAAGCATGAACACTGAAGCTTTCTTT. It codes for CASSPRGSMNTEAFF.

The chain is built from TRBV5-5 and TRBJ1-5, with D perhaps TRBD1 (6 bases). Trimming removed 0 bases from V and 6 bases from J, with 13 bases in between. The CDR3 is 15 amino acids. Germline CDR1 SGHKS, CDR2 YYEKEE (reference sequence). The CDR3 sequence: CASSLEGGRSQPQHF. The CDR3 DNA reads TGTGCCAGCAGCTTGGAGGGGGGGCGATCTCAGCCCCAGCATTTT.

The chain recombines TRBV18 with TRBJ1-5; D is uncertain. V lost 0 bases, J lost 4 bases, and 7 bases lay in between. The CDR3 length is 14 residues. Per the germline V gene, CDR1 is KGHSH and CDR2 is LQKENI. The chain's CDR3 is CASSPPSENQPQHF. The CDR3 bases are TGTGCCAGCTCACCACCCAGCGAGAATCAGCCCCAGCATTTT. Full variable domain (remainder filled in from reference TRBV18 and TRBJ1-5): NAGVMQNPRHLVRRRGQEARLRCSPMKGHSHVYWYRQLPEEGLKFMVYLQKENIIDESGMPKERFSAEFPKEGPSILRIQQVVRGDSAAYFCASSPPSENQPQHFGDGTRLSIL.

The chain joins TRBV12-3 or TRBV12-4 to TRBJ2-4; D is uncertain. Deletions cut 8 bases from V and 0 bases from J, with 8 bases between. The CDR3 is 13 amino acids. The CDR3 protein is CASGELAKNIQYF. CDR3 coding DNA: TGTGCCAGCGGAGAGCTAGCCAAAAACATTCAGTACTTC.

CDR3 amino acids: CASSPAGQGNDEKLFF. The CDR3 nucleotides read TGTGCCAGCAGCCCGGCGGGACAGGGAAACGATGAAAAACTGTTTTTT. V usage is TRBV9 and J usage is TRBJ1-4; 9 positions agree with TRBD1. The CDR3 has 16 amino acids. After removal of 4 bases from V and 6 bases from J, the junction contained 10 bases not matched to a gene. CDR1 is SGDLS and CDR2 is YYNGEE in the germline V gene.

The V and J genes are TRBV5-5 and TRBJ2-7; tentative D call: TRBD1 (6 bases). The V gene's germline CDR1 is SGHKS and CDR2 YYEKEE (reference sequence). V lost 3 bases to trimming and J lost 2 bases, with 15 bases between them. CDR3 size: 15 residues. The CDR3 region has the DNA TGTGCCAGCAGCTCGTCGACAGGAAACGCCTACGAGCAGTACTTC. Residues: CASSSSTGNAYEQYF.

This chain connects TRBV4-1 to TRBJ2-1; D is tentatively TRBD1 or TRBD2 (5 bases each). This CDR3 contains 13 residues. Deletions cut 5 bases from V and 9 bases from J, with 14 bases between. Germline loops: CDR1 MGHRA, CDR2 YSYEKL. The CDR3 here is CASSRDDGAEQFF. As DNA, the CDR3 is TGCGCCAGCAGCAGGGACGACGGGGCTGAGCAGTTCTTC.

V and J are TRBV7-2 and TRBJ2-7; 10 positions match TRBD2. CDR1 and CDR2 (germline): SGHTA, FQGNSA. J gave up 3 bases and V 6 bases, and 5 bases lay outside the gene matches. The CDR3 runs 14 residues. The CDR3 sequence: CASSPSGGYYEQYF. CDR3 nucleotide sequence: TGTGCCAGCAGTCCTAGCGGGGGCTACTACGAGCAGTACTTC.

This clonotype is a singleton in its sample. DNA of the CDR3: TGCAGTGCTAGGGGAGGGACAGGGTTCTCCTACGAGCAGTACTTC. Amino acids: CSARGGTGFSYEQYF. The gene calls are TRBV20-1 and TRBJ2-7, with 9 bases identical to TRBD1. The V segment lost 3 bases and the J segment 0 bases; nucleotides outside the gene matches: 6. The CDR3 loop spans 15 amino acids. Germline V gives CDR1 DFQATT, CDR2 SNEGSKA (reference sequence).

The J gene is TRBJ2-7, the V gene TRBV5-1, with D perhaps TRBD1 or TRBD2 (7 bases each). The CDR3 is 14 residues long. The V end was cut by 3 bases, the J end by 2 bases, with 12 bases between. Germline CDR1 is SGHRS and CDR2 is YFSETQ. In DNA form, the CDR3 reads TGCGCCAGCAGCTGGGAGGGACAGCCCTACGAGCAGTACTTC. Its translation: CASSWEGQPYEQYF.

The chain employs TRBV7-2 and TRBJ1-5; D is undetermined. V was cut by 5 bases and J by 3 bases, with 11 bases left in between. CDR1 is SGHTA, CDR2 FQGNSA, per germline. The CDR3 totals 14 residues. The CDR3 DNA reads TGTGCCAGCAGCCCAATGGGGTCCAATCAGCCCCAGCATTTT. Protein: CASSPMGSNQPQHF.

The V gene is TRBV4-2, the J gene TRBJ1-2, with TRBD1 as a possible D gene (6 bases). Germline loops: CDR1 LGHNA, CDR2 YNFKEQ. The CDR3 has 13 amino acids. The ends were cut back, 1 base at V and 4 bases at J, with 7 bases in the middle. CDR3 amino acids: CASSQVGGYGYTF. CDR3 DNA: TGTGCCAGCAGCCAAGTAGGGGGCTATGGCTACACCTTC.

The genes are TRBV20-1 and TRBJ2-7; the D gene is possibly TRBD1 (5 bases). CDR3 length: 14 residues. Germline V gene lookup returns CDR1 DFQATT and CDR2 SNEGSKA (reference sequence). With 6 bases removed from V and 1 base from J, the gap between germline ends came to 16 bases. Here the CDR3 DNA reads TGCAGTGCCAAACCGACAGACTTTTCCTACGAGCAGTACTTC. Translating gives CSAKPTDFSYEQYF.

The V and J genes are TRBV7-2 and TRBJ2-2, with 7 bases aligning to TRBD2. CDR1 is SGHTA and CDR2 is FQGNSA in the germline V gene. Trimming took 4 bases from V and 13 from J; bases not matched to a gene: 18. The CDR3 extends over 16 amino acids. The chain's CDR3 is CASSSRAGLEIRRLFF. CDR3 DNA: TGTGCCAGCAGCTCCCGCGCCGGACTAGAGATCCGGCGGCTGTTTTTT. The variable domain in full, with the rest retrieved from reference TRBV7-2 and TRBJ2-2, is GAGVSQSPSNKVTEKGKDVELRCDPISGHTALYWYRQSLGQGLEFLIYFQGNSAPDKSGLPSDRFSAERTGGSVSTLTIQRTQQEDSAVYLCASSSRAGLEIRRLFFGEGSRLTVL.

The chain employs TRBV6-6 and TRBJ2-1; maybe TRBD1 (5 bases). The V end lost 4 bases, the J end lost 5 bases, and 6 bases lay between the germline ends. The germline gives CDR1 MNHNY, CDR2 SVGAGI (reference sequence). CDR3 length: 12 amino acids. This CDR3 reads CASSSQDNEQFF. The CDR3 bases are TGTGCCAGCAGTTCACAGGACAATGAGCAGTTCTTC.